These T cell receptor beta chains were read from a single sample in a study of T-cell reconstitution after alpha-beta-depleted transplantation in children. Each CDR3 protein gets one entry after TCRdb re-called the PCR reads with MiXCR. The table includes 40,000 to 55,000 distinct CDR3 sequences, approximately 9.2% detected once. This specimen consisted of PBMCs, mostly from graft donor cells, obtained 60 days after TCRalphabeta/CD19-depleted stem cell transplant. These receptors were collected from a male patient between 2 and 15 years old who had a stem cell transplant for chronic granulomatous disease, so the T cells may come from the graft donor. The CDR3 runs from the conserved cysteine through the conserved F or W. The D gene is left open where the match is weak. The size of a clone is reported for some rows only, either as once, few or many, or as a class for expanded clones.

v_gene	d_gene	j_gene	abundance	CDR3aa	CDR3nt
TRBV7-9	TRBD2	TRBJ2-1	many	CASRPSSGRNEQFF	TGTGCCAGCAGACCCTCTAGCGGGAGGAATGAGCAGTTCTTC
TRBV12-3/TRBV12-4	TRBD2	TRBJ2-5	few	CAFCLAGLAGGWGQETQYF	TGTGCCTTCTGCCTCGCGGGACTAGCGGGAGGTTGGGGTCAAGAGACCCAGTACTTC
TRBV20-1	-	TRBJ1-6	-	CSARPRTGLHNSPLHF	TGCAGTGCTAGACCCCGGACGGGATTGCATAATTCACCCCTCCACTTT
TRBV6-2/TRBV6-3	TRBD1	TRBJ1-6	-	CASSPSIRLLRDRNSPLHF	TGTGCCAGCAGCCCGTCGATCCGGTTGCTCCGGGACAGGAATTCACCCCTCCACTTT
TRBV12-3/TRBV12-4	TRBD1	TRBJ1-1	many	CASSSGTGFSAEAFF	TGTGCCAGCAGTTCCGGGACAGGGTTTTCCGCTGAAGCTTTCTTT
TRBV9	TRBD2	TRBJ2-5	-	CASSVGASGDQETQYF	TGTGCCAGCAGCGTAGGGGCTAGCGGAGATCAAGAGACCCAGTACTTC
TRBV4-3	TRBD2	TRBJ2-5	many	CASSQDLGLAVTETQYF	TGCGCCAGCAGCCAAGATTTGGGACTAGCGGTCACAGAGACCCAGTACTTC
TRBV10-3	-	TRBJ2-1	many	CAISDRNEQFF	TGTGCCATCAGTGACAGGAATGAGCAGTTCTTC
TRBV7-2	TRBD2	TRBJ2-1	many	CASSPGLAYNEQFF	TGTGCCAGCAGCCCGGGACTAGCGTACAATGAGCAGTTCTTC
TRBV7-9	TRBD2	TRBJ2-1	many	CATQTSGLYNEQFF	TGTGCCACCCAGACTAGCGGGCTCTACAATGAGCAGTTCTTC
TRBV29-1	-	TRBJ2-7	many	CSVEKGGPPYEQYF	TGCAGCGTTGAAAAGGGGGGACCTCCCTACGAGCAGTACTTC
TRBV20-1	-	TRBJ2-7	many	CSAPIAHEQYF	TGCAGTGCTCCCATTGCCCACGAGCAGTACTTC
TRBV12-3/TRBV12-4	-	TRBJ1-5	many	CASSFAGGNQPQHF	TGTGCCAGCAGTTTCGCGGGGGGCAATCAGCCCCAGCATTTT
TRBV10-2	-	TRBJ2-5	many	CASSISARETQYF	TGCGCCAGCAGTATTTCGGCTCGGGAGACCCAGTACTTC
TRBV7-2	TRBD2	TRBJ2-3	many	CASSLELAGGTDTQYF	TGTGCCAGCAGCTTAGAACTAGCGGGAGGAACAGATACGCAGTATTTT
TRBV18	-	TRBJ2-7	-	CASSRVTGGIHEQYF	TGTGCCAGCTCACGGGTCACAGGAGGGATCCACGAGCAGTACTTC
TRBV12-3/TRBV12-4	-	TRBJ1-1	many	CASSLFRSNTEAFF	TGTGCCAGCAGTTTATTCCGCAGTAACACTGAAGCTTTCTTT
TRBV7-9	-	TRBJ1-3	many	CASSRTPSSGNTIYF	TGTGCCAGCAGCCGAACACCCAGCTCTGGAAACACCATATATTTT
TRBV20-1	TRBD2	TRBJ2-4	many	CSAKGLAGVRAKNIQYF	TGCAGTGCAAAGGGACTAGCGGGAGTTCGGGCCAAAAACATTCAGTACTTC
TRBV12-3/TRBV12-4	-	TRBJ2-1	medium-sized	CASSWETMPNEQFF	TGTGCCAGCAGTTGGGAGACTATGCCCAATGAGCAGTTCTTC
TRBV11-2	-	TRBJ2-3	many	CASSLVGLSRTDTQYF	TGTGCCAGCAGCTTAGTAGGTCTCTCCCGCACAGATACGCAGTATTTT
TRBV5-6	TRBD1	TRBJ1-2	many	CASSGQGPGYTF	TGTGCCAGCAGCGGACAGGGTCCGGGCTACACCTTC
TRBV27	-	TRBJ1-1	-	CASSSPYEAFF	TGTGCCAGCAGTTCCCCTTACGAAGCTTTCTTT